What follows is one T cell receptor (beta chain) and its context. Its specificity is unknown. The data derive from a study of T cell responses to AZD1222 COVID-19 vaccine. Study as a whole: The study pooled second doses at about 4 or about 12 weeks.

General study points: None of the repertoires were sampled until the peak T cell response had passed. Nearly half of unique spike-specific TCRs reportedly avoided B.1.351 and B.1.1.7 mutated regions. With two AZD1222 doses given, Spike-specific TCR breadth and depth both rose.

Repertoires were generated with immunoSEQ multiplex PCR, while TCRdb's copy carries only in-frame clones and drops some. The sample lists approximately 110,000 clones; roughly nine tenths were seen once. The CDR3 spans 16 residues. V lost 7 bases and J lost 0; bases outside the gene matches: 11. From germline, CDR1 is LNHDA and CDR2 SQIVND (reference sequence). The sequence was collected from an adult in good health. The input for sequencing was peripheral blood, taken on day 0 of AZD1222 vaccination. The chain joins TRBV19 to TRBJ1-1, with 7 bases aligning to TRBD1. The CDR3 DNA sequence: TGTGCCAGTACCCCCTTGACCGGGACAGTGAACACTGAAGCTTTCTTT. This encodes CASTPLTGTVNTEAFF.